This T cell receptor beta chain was retrieved from a study of blood T cell repertoires in COVID-19. Looked up from germline, CDR1 is ENHRY and CDR2 is SYGVKD. The CDR3 spans 14 residues. V was shortened by 0 bases and J by 6 bases, with 12 bases between the two germline ends. TCRdb's copy holds only in-frame clones and misses some; the assay was immunoSEQ multiplex PCR. The top ten clones hold approximately 10% of a sample with 250,000 to 300,000 clones, 80% to 90% of them seen once. The specimen was peripheral blood. The sequence was collected from a woman in her seventies with acute or convalescent COVID-19. The chain is built from TRBV10-3 and TRBJ2-7, with D perhaps TRBD2 (6 bases). In DNA form, the CDR3 reads TGTGCCATCAGTGAGTCAGGGCAGGGAGGCGAGCAGTACTTC. This codes for CAISESGQGGEQYF.